Each of the 20 T cell receptor beta chains below was sequenced from the same sample in a study of long-term antiretroviral therapy in people with HIV. The libraries were made with immunoSEQ v3.0 at survey level. Method: immunoSEQ multiplex PCR; TCRdb's copy keeps in-frame clones and lacks some. This sample has under 50,000 clones; 94% occur once, and the top ten carry roughly 2.3%. The sample here was unsorted PBMCs, taken about 9 years after starting antiretroviral therapy. The receptors were sampled from a man aged 25-45 years with HIV.

The rearrangement links TRBV28 to TRBJ1-2, with D hard to call. The CDR3 consists of 13 residues. From germline, CDR1 is MDHEN and CDR2 SYDVKM. Trimming stripped 5 bases from V and 4 bases from J, with 11 bases between. The CDR3 nucleotides are TGTGCCAGCAGTGACTCAGAAACCTATGGCTACACCTTC. This codes for CASSDSETYGYTF.

This sequence joins TRBV4-1 and TRBJ2-7; no firm D call. This CDR3 contains 13 residues. The germline V gene has CDR1 MGHRA and CDR2 YSYEKL. V was clipped by 0 bases and J by 7 bases, with 10 bases between them. CDR3 bases: TGCGCCAGCAGCCAAGATCGTAAGCGTGAGCAGTACTTC. Translating gives CASSQDRKREQYF.

In its sample, this clone was seen once. The V gene is TRBV7-2, the J gene TRBJ1-2, with D possibly TRBD1 on 5 matching bases. This CDR3 spans 13 amino acids. Trimming took 1 base from V and 6 from J, leaving 9 bases between them. Germline V gives CDR1 SGHTA, CDR2 FQGNSA. DNA of the CDR3: TGTGCCAGCAGCTTAGGAGGGGATCATGGCTACACCTTC. As protein: CASSLGGDHGYTF.

V and J are TRBV7-6 and TRBJ2-2; 9 bases match TRBD1. Trimming cost V 5 bases and J 2 bases; bases outside gene matches: 6. Germline V gene data show CDR1 as SGHVS and CDR2 as FNYEAQ. This CDR3 region has 16 residues. This CDR3 is CASSVRQGENTGELFF. CDR3 DNA: TGTGCCAGCAGCGTACGACAGGGGGAAAACACCGGGGAGCTGTTTTTT.

The J gene is TRBJ1-4, the V gene TRBV10-3, with unresolved D. In germline, CDR1 is ENHRY, CDR2 SYGVKD. This CDR3 spans 15 amino acids. Trimming stripped 0 bases from V and 0 bases from J, with 5 bases between. In nucleotides, the CDR3 is TGTGCCATCAGTGAGTCCTCATCAACTAATGAAAAACTGTTTTTT. The encoded protein is CAISESSSTNEKLFF.

The chain combines TRBV19 with TRBJ1-4, with TRBD1 as a possible D gene (6 bases). CDR3 length: 15 amino acids. Trimming shortened V by 1 base and J by 9 bases, and 15 bases separated the two germline ends. The germline V gene has CDR1 LNHDA and CDR2 SQIVND (reference sequence). CDR3: CASSIGQARSQKLFF. The CDR3 nucleotides read TGTGCCAGTAGTATAGGACAGGCTCGGTCGCAAAAACTGTTTTTT.

V and J are TRBV27 and TRBJ1-2; no definite D call. The V gene's germline CDR1 is MNHEY and CDR2 SMNVEV (reference sequence). This CDR3 region has 13 residues. V was pared by 3 bases and J by 1 base, with 6 bases between. In nucleotides, the CDR3 is TGTGCCAGCAGTTTGGACGGTAACTATGGCTACACCTTC. This sequence encodes CASSLDGNYGYTF.

The rearrangement joins TRBV2 to TRBJ2-3; 10 bases match TRBD2. Germline-derived CDR1 and CDR2 are SNHLY and FYNNEI. The CDR3 covers 14 residues. Losses at the gene ends were 11 bases for V and 2 bases for J; bases not matched to a gene: 7. The DNA for the CDR3 is TGTGCCGGTATTAGCGGGGGGTCCACAGATACGCAGTATTTT. This codes for CAGISGGSTDTQYF.

The chain joins TRBV5-1 to TRBJ1-1; D gene ambiguous. The V end lost 6 bases, the J end lost 8 bases, and 11 bases lay between the germline ends. Germline-derived CDR1 and CDR2 are SGHRS and YFSETQ. The CDR3 length is 11 residues. This CDR3 reads CASTRGREAFF. For the CDR3, the DNA is TGCGCCAGCACAAGAGGGCGGGAAGCTTTCTTT.

This clone was recorded only once. The chain recombines TRBV6-5 with TRBJ1-2, with 11 bases lining up with TRBD1. This CDR3 spans 15 amino acids. V lost 6 bases to trimming and J lost 8 bases; unmatched junction nucleotides: 11. The germline V gene has CDR1 MNHEY and CDR2 SVGAGI. The CDR3 sequence: CASRWAGTGGEGYTF. Written as DNA, the CDR3 is TGTGCCAGCAGGTGGGCCGGGACAGGGGGTGAAGGCTACACCTTC.

The V gene is TRBV2, the J gene TRBJ2-4; TRBD2 matches 15 bases. V shed 7 bases and J 4 bases; nucleotides not matched to a gene: 17. CDR3 length equals 20 residues. Germline V gene sequence: CDR1 SNHLY, CDR2 FYNNEI. Here the CDR3 reads CASIPDPHGTSGGSKNIQYF. The CDR3 DNA is TGTGCCAGCATTCCCGATCCACACGGGACTAGCGGGGGGTCTAAAAACATTCAGTACTTC.

The CDR3 sequence is CASSEFRLPNEQYV. The CDR3 DNA reads as TGTGCCAGCAGTGAATTTAGGCTCCCGAACGAGCAGTACGTC. The chain couples TRBV2 to TRBJ2-7; D gene ambiguous. CDR3 length: 14 residues. The germline CDR1 and CDR2 sequences are SNHLY and FYNNEI. Trimming took 2 bases from V and 5 from J, leaving 13 bases between them.

The chain couples TRBV5-5 to TRBJ2-1; 9 nucleotides line up with TRBD2. The CDR3 contains 14 residues. The germline V gene has CDR1 SGHKS and CDR2 YYEKEE (reference sequence). The junction had 6 bases not matched to a gene; V was cut back by 1 base and J by 10 bases. CDR3 in amino acids: CASSLRAGGREQFF. Written as DNA, the CDR3 is TGTGCCAGCAGCTTGAGAGCGGGGGGCAGAGAGCAGTTCTTC.

This clone was picked up one time. The V and J genes are TRBV4-1 and TRBJ1-2; possible D gene TRBD1, 5 bases. V was pared by 6 bases and J by 0 bases, with 11 bases between. Germline lookup yields CDR1 MGHRA and CDR2 YSYEKL. CDR3 length: 14 amino acids. The CDR3 loop reads CASRPGQTNYGYTF. CDR3 coding DNA: TGCGCCAGCAGGCCCGGACAAACTAACTATGGCTACACCTTC.

This clone is categorized as medium-sized (0.01 to 0.1%). The chain joins TRBV6-4 to TRBJ1-5; D uncertain. CDR1 and CDR2 from the germline V gene are MRHNA and SNTAGT. This CDR3 is 14 amino acids long. The ends were cut back, 8 bases at V and 6 bases at J, with 17 bases in the middle. The CDR3 here is CASLRHFWSQPQHF. CDR3 DNA: TGTGCCAGCCTTCGACACTTCTGGTCTCAGCCCCAGCATTTT.

CDR3 region: CASTSDQETQYF. CDR3 nucleotides: TGTGCCAGTACTAGCGATCAAGAGACCCAGTACTTC. The chain uses TRBV2 and TRBJ2-5, with TRBD2 identical over 7 bases. Germline V gene data show CDR1 as SNHLY and CDR2 as FYNNEI. CDR3 length: 12 amino acids. The V gene end was trimmed by 9 bases and the J gene end by 2 bases; junction bases not matched to a gene: 3.

The chain couples TRBV6-5 to TRBJ1-5; 12 positions match TRBD1. CDR1 is MNHEY, CDR2 SVGAGI, per germline. The CDR3 is 14 residues long. Trimming took 6 bases from V and 5 from J; bases not matched to a gene: 2. CDR3 residues: CASSGTGGYQPQHF. DNA for the CDR3: TGTGCCAGCAGCGGGACAGGGGGCTATCAGCCCCAGCATTTT.

The chain carries TRBV28 and TRBJ1-6, with unresolved D. The CDR3 covers 15 residues. Trimming stripped 3 bases from V and 2 bases from J, with 8 bases between. Germline loops: CDR1 MDHEN, CDR2 SYDVKM. The CDR3 sequence is CASSFQDAYNSPLHF. The CDR3 bases are TGTGCCAGCAGTTTCCAGGATGCCTATAATTCACCCCTCCACTTT.

This clone was found a few times. The rearrangement uses TRBV5-1 and TRBJ1-2; no reliable D call. Germline CDR1 is SGHRS and CDR2 is YFSETQ. The V and J ends lost 3 bases and 5 bases respectively, with 14 bases between them. This CDR3 is 14 amino acids long. The CDR3, as DNA: TGCGCCAGCAGCTCAATTACGGACCTTTATGGCTACACCTTC. It translates to CASSSITDLYGYTF.

This chain links TRBV7-9 with TRBJ2-7; the D call may be TRBD1 or TRBD2 (5 bases each). Trimming shortened V by 7 bases and J by 6 bases, and 13 bases separated the two germline ends. The germline V gene has CDR1 SEHNR and CDR2 FQNEAQ (reference sequence). CDR3 size: 12 residues. In DNA, the CDR3 is TGTGCCAGCAACTCGATTGGGGGCGAGCAGTACTTC. Its translation is CASNSIGGEQYF.